This paragraph reports one T cell receptor (beta chain). As handled by the study authors: Reference gene primers were amplified, and this amplification served to estimate nucleated cell counts. Profiling relied on immunoSEQ multiplex PCR, and the TCRdb table lists in-frame clones only, not all of them. The V and J calls and clone size are taken from that table; D and trimming were inferred from the DNA. The data show tens of thousands of clones, roughly 86% seen once. The germline CDR1 and CDR2 sequences are MNHEY and SMNVEV (reference sequence). This CDR3 region has 16 residues. Trimming cost V 4 bases and J 8 bases; bases outside gene matches: 8. This entry belongs to a study of blood T cell repertoires in COVID-19. For the study at large: COVID-19 samples collected from the United States, Italy and Spain covered acute and convalescent phases. In each case, the material was cDNA or gDNA derived from T cells, B-cell-depleted T cells, or PBMCs.

This rearrangement joins TRBV27 to TRBJ2-1; 13 positions agree with TRBD2. Sample: peripheral blood. This receptor was identified in a man aged 60 to 75 with active or convalescent COVID-19. CDR3: CASSSRTSGGGDEQFF. The CDR3 bases are TGTGCCAGCAGTTCTCGGACTAGCGGGGGAGGGGATGAGCAGTTCTTC.